This T cell receptor beta chain was documented in a study of T cells after yellow fever vaccination. Study-wide results and limits: Peak timing came faster in the weaker secondary response, day 5 versus 15. Post-booster repertoires again held most primary-vaccination clones (roughly 96% CD4, 80% to 90% CD8).

A remark on this clonotype: Its antigen is unknown.

The V gene end was trimmed by 5 bases and the J gene end by 7 bases; junction bases not matched to a gene: 16. CDR1 PRHDT and CDR2 FYEKMQ come from the germline V gene (reference sequence). The CDR3 length is 17 residues. Via MiXCR, TCRdb re-called the 5' RACE reads, giving one row per CDR3 protein. The table lists 300,000 or so distinct CDR3 sequences, approximately 12% of them singletons. The clonotype originates from a man in his thirties or forties who received the YFV17D yellow fever vaccine. Source: CD4+ T cells sorted from PBMCs, taken 45 days after the yellow fever booster vaccination. The chain combines TRBV13 with TRBJ1-5; 8 nucleotides line up with TRBD1. Written as DNA, the CDR3 is TGTGCCAGCAGCCTAAACCCCCTGCCAGGGGGCGGGCAGCCCCAGCATTTT. Translation: CASSLNPLPGGGQPQHF.